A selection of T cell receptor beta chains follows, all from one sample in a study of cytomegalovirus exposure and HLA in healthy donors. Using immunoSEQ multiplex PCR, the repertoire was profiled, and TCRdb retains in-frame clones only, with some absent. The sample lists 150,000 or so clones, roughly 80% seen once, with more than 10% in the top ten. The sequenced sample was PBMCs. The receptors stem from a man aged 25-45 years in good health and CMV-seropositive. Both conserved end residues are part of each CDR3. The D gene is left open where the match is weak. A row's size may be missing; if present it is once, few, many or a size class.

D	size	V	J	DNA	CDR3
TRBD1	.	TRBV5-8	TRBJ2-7	TGTGCCAGCTTTAGACAGGGGGCCTACGAGCAGTACTTC	CASFRQGAYEQYF
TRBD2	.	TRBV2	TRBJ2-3	TGTGCCAGCAGGGAACTAGCGGGAGTTCGAAATACGCAGTATTTT	CASRELAGVRNTQYF
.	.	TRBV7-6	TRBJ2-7	TGTGCCAGCAGCCGAGGACAAGTTTACGAGCAGTACTTC	CASSRGQVYEQYF
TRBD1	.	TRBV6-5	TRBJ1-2	TGTGCCAGCAGGGGGACAGATGGCTATACCTTC	CASRGTDGYTF
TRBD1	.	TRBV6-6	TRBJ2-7	TGTGCCAGCAGAGCACCGGGACAGGGCGGGTCCGCGGAGTACTTC	CASRAPGQGGSAEYF
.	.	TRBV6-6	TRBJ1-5	TGTGCCAGCACCCGACAGGGCAATCAGCCCCAGCATTTT	CASTRQGNQPQHF
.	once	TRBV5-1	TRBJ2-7	TGCGCCAGCAGCTTGCAACATACAGGGCCGGTCGAGCAGTACTTC	CASSLQHTGPVEQYF
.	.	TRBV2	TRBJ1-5	TGTGCCAGCAGTGAGGGTCGGCAGGAGGATCAGCCCCAGCATTTT	CASSEGRQEDQPQHF
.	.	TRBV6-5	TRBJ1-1	TGTGCCAGCAGTTTAGGCGGCCGTGGCACTGAAGCTTTCTTT	CASSLGGRGTEAFF
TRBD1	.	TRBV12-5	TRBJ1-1	TGTGCTAGTGGTGACAGGGGGACTACTGAAGCTTTCTTT	CASGDRGTTEAFF
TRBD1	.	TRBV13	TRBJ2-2	TGTGCCAGCAGCTTAACAGGGGCGGGCACCGGGGAGCTGTTTTTT	CASSLTGAGTGELFF
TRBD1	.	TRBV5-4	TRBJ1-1	TGTGCCAGCAGCTTGGGGTTGGGACAGAATTTAGAAGCTTTCTTT	CASSLGLGQNLEAFF
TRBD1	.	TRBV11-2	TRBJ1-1	TGTGCCAGCAGCCTAACGACAGGGGAGAACACTGAAGCTTTCTTT	CASSLTTGENTEAFF
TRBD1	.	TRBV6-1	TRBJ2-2	TGTGCCAGCAGTGAGAGGGACAGGGGGAACGGGGAGCTGTTTTTT	CASSERDRGNGELFF
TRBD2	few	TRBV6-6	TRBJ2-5	TGTGCCAGCAGTTACTCTAGGGCGGGGGGACAAGAGACCCAGTACTTC	CASSYSRAGGQETQYF
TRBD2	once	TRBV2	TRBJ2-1	TGTGCCAGCAAGACTAGCGGGAGGGTGAGTTCCAATGAGCAGTTCTTC	CASKTSGRVSSNEQFF
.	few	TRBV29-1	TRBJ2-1	TGCAGCGTTGAAAGTGGAGGGGATGAGCAGTTCTTC	CSVESGGDEQFF
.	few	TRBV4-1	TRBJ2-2	TGCGCCAGCAGCCAAGGCCCGATGACAGGCAACACCGGGGAGCTGTTTTTT	CASSQGPMTGNTGELFF
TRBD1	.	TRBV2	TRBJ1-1	TGTGCCAGCAGTGAGGAACAGGGGTCGGCTTTCTTT	CASSEEQGSAFF
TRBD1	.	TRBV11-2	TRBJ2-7	TGTGCCAGCAGCTTAGATCTTGGGACAGGGGGCTACGAGCAGTACTTC	CASSLDLGTGGYEQYF
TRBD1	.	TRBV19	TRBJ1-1	TGTGCCAGTAGGCGACAGGGAAGGGGCATGAACACTGAAGCTTTCTTT	CASRRQGRGMNTEAFF
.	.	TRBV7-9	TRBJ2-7	TGTGCCAGCAGCGCGGGACGGGGACACGAGCAGTACTTC	CASSAGRGHEQYF
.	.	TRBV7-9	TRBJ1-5	TGTGCCAGCAGCCCTCAGGGTCAGCCCCAGCATTTT	CASSPQGQPQHF
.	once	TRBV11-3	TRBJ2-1	TGTGCCAGCAGCTTAGTCGACGGGAATGAGCAGTTCTTC	CASSLVDGNEQFF